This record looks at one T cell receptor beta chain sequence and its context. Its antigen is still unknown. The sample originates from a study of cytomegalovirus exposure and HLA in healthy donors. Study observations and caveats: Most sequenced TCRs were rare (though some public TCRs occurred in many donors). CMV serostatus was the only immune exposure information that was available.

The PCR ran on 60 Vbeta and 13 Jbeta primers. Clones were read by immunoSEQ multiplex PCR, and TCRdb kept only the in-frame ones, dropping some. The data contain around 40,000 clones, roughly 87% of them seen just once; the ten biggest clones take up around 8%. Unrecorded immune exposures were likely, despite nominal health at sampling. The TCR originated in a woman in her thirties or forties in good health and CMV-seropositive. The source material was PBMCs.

CDR3 residues: CASSDGQGLRSYNEQFF. The CDR3 coding sequence is TGTGCCAGCAGTGACGGGCAGGGGTTAAGAAGTTACAATGAGCAGTTCTTC. This chain links TRBV25-1 with TRBJ2-1; a weak D match, TRBD1 (6 bases). The V gene lost 3 bases and the J gene lost 4 bases, with 19 bases spanning the gap. CDR1 is MGHDK, CDR2 SYGVNS, per germline. This CDR3 is built from 17 residues.